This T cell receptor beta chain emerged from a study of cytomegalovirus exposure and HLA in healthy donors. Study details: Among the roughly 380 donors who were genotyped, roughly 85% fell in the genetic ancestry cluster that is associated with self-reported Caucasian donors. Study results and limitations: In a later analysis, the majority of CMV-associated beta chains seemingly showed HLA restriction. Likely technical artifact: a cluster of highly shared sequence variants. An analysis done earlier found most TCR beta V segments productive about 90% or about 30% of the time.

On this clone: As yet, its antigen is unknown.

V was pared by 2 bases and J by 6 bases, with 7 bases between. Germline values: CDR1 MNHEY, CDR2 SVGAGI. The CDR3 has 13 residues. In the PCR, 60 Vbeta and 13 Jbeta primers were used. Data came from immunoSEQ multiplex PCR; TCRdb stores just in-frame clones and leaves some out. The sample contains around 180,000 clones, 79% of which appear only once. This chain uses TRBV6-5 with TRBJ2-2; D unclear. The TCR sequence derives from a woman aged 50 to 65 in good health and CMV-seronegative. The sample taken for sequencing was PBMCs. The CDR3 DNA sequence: TGTGCCAGCAGTTACCCCGTATCCGGGGAGCTGTTTTTT. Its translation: CASSYPVSGELFF.